This TCR beta chain was captured in a study of long-term antiretroviral therapy in people with HIV. The CDR3 has 14 residues. Trimming took 11 bases from V and 6 from J, leaving 23 bases between them. In germline, CDR1 is SEHNR, CDR2 FQNEAQ (reference sequence). Assay version v3.0 of immunoSEQ was used, and it was run at survey level. Sequenced by immunoSEQ multiplex PCR; TCRdb stores in-frame clones only, minus some. The sample lists approximately 22,000 clones; around 84% were seen once. As regards this clone: Its antigen is as yet unknown.

Study-wide findings and caveats: Adherence to ART, viral resistance and therapy changes lacked any data.

This TCR derives from a woman in her forties or fifties with HIV. The J gene is TRBJ2-7, the V gene TRBV7-9, with a weak D call TRBD1 (7 bases). The input for sequencing was unsorted PBMCs, taken 1.9 years after starting antiretroviral therapy. CDR3 nucleotides: TGTGCCTCAGGGGGGACGGGGCAGGGCGGCGAGCAGTACTTC. Its protein is CASGGTGQGGEQYF.